The 25 T cell receptor beta chains in this list originate from one sample, sequenced in a study of a mutant IDH1 vaccine in newly diagnosed glioma. Antigens for these TCRs are unknown. TCRdb's table, derived via immunoSEQ multiplex PCR, lists solely in-frame clones and lacks some. This table has tens of thousands of clones, about four fifths appearing once. Indicated time point: week 11, during vaccination. Every single dose of the vaccine, 300 ug of mutant IDH1 20-mer peptide, came with topical imiquimod. This material consisted of PBMCs, taken from a glioma patient whose treatment included an IDH1 peptide vaccine. Receptor source: a man in his forties or fifties with glioma.

The rearrangement joins TRBV7-2 to TRBJ2-1, with 10 positions matching TRBD2. The CDR3 has 15 amino acids. The V and J ends lost 1 base and 7 bases, in that order; junction bases with no gene match: 4. Per germline, CDR1 SGHTA and CDR2 FQGNSA. The CDR3 coding sequence is TGTGCCAGCAGCTTAGTAGCGGGAGGTGGGAATGAGCAGTTCTTC. Amino acid sequence: CASSLVAGGGNEQFF.

The rearrangement joins TRBV11-2 to TRBJ2-1, with 9 bases lining up with TRBD2. The V gene end was trimmed by 1 base and the J gene end by 5 bases; junction bases not matched to a gene: 0. This CDR3 contains 14 residues. Looked up from germline, CDR1 is SGHAT and CDR2 is FQNNGV. The CDR3 loop reads CASSLVAGDNEQFF. The CDR3 region has the DNA TGTGCCAGCAGCTTAGTAGCGGGAGACAATGAGCAGTTCTTC.

V is TRBV14 and J is TRBJ2-7; either TRBD1 or TRBD2 may supply D (5 bases each). The CDR3 loop spans 15 amino acids. Germline loops: CDR1 SGHDN, CDR2 FVKESK. Trimming stripped 0 bases from V and 2 bases from J, with 11 bases between. The CDR3 nucleotides read TGTGCCAGCAGCCAAGATTTCAGGGACCCCTACGAGCAGTACTTC. Its translation: CASSQDFRDPYEQYF.

The CDR3 DNA is TGCGCCAGCGGGCAGGGGTCCCAGGACGGAAAACTGTTTTTT. It encodes CASGQGSQDGKLFF. J is TRBJ1-4 and V is TRBV5-1; D is perhaps TRBD1 (6 bases). Trimming shortened V by 7 bases and J by 10 bases, and 20 bases separated the two germline ends. CDR1 SGHRS and CDR2 YFSETQ come from the germline V gene. This CDR3 region has 14 residues.

The CDR3 region has the DNA TGTGCCAGCAGCTCGACAGGGCTGGCTTTCTTT. Its protein is CASSSTGLAFF. This chain uses TRBV11-2 with TRBJ1-1, with 7 bases matching TRBD1. Germline CDR1 is SGHAT and CDR2 is FQNNGV. CDR3 size: 11 residues. J was trimmed by 11 bases and V by 4 bases; bases with no gene match: 4. The variable domain in full, with the rest retrieved from reference TRBV11-2 and TRBJ1-1, is EAGVAQSPRYKIIEKRQSVAFWCNPISGHATLYWYQQILGQGPKLLIQFQNNGVVDDSQLPKDRFSAERLKGVDSTLKIQPAKLEDSAVYLCASSSTGLAFFGQGTRLTVV.

Worth noting for this clone: At one boundary the junction diverges from the germline segment, which might be a read error. The chain recombines TRBV5-1 with TRBJ2-2; 8 bases fit TRBD1. Germline CDR1 and CDR2: SGHRS and YFSETQ. CDR3 length: 16 residues. CDR3 in DNA: TGCGCCAGCATCTTGGACAGGGTGGAGAACACCGGGGAGCTGTTTTTT. Translated: CASILDRVENTGELFF.

This clone appeared once. The J gene is TRBJ2-7, the V gene TRBV7-9; the match to TRBD2 covers 8 bases. The V segment lost 5 bases and the J segment 7 bases; nucleotides outside the gene matches: 10. The CDR3 totals 14 residues. Germline V lookup: CDR1 SEHNR, CDR2 FQNEAQ (reference sequence). CDR3 region: CASSDTSGGPEQYF. The DNA of the CDR3 is TGTGCCAGCAGCGATACTAGCGGTGGGCCAGAGCAGTACTTC.

V gene TRBV5-6 combines with J gene TRBJ1-5, with 7 bases matching TRBD1. Germline assignment: CDR1 SGHDT and CDR2 YYEEEE. This CDR3 spans 15 amino acids. Germline trimming cut 4 bases from V and 0 bases from J; bases unmatched to any gene: 4. The CDR3 DNA reads TGTGCCAGCAGCGTAAGGACAGGTAGCAATCAGCCCCAGCATTTT. It yields the protein CASSVRTGSNQPQHF.

In DNA, the CDR3 is TGCGCCAGCAGCGTCCGGGACACCGGGGAGCTGTTTTTT. Encoded protein: CASSVRDTGELFF. This chain joins TRBV4-1 and TRBJ2-2; D is unresolved. Germline V gives CDR1 MGHRA, CDR2 YSYEKL. This CDR3 is 13 amino acids long. Trimming took 5 bases from V and 3 from J, leaving 7 bases between them.

The CDR3 DNA reads TGTGCCAGCTCACCCCCGGCTAGGAACTACGAGCAGTACTTC. It specifies CASSPPARNYEQYF. This chain links TRBV18 with TRBJ2-7, with D uncertain. The germline V and J ends were trimmed by 3 bases and 3 bases, with 12 bases remaining between them. Germline loops: CDR1 KGHSH, CDR2 LQKENI. This CDR3 contains 14 residues.

V usage is TRBV7-2 and J usage is TRBJ1-2, with D maybe TRBD1 (5 bases). This CDR3 has 13 amino acids. Trimming cost V 3 bases and J 8 bases, with 13 bases left between them. CDR1 is SGHTA, CDR2 FQGNSA, per germline. The CDR3 protein is CASSFRDGEGYTF. The CDR3 DNA reads as TGTGCCAGCAGCTTCCGGGACGGTGAGGGCTACACCTTC. The complete variable domain, with remaining parts taken from reference TRBV7-2 and TRBJ1-2, reads GAGVSQSPSNKVTEKGKDVELRCDPISGHTALYWYRQSLGQGLEFLIYFQGNSAPDKSGLPSDRFSAERTGGSVSTLTIQRTQQEDSAVYLCASSFRDGEGYTFGSGTRLTVV.

The chain carries TRBV19 and TRBJ2-3; the D gene is possibly TRBD2 (5 bases). The CDR3 is 18 amino acids. The V end was cut by 4 bases, the J end by 2 bases, with 22 bases between. Germline assignment: CDR1 LNHDA and CDR2 SQIVND (reference sequence). The CDR3 region is CASSTPYGAGSVTDTQYF. The CDR3 nucleotides read TGTGCCAGTAGTACTCCTTACGGCGCGGGCTCCGTCACAGATACGCAGTATTTT.

The chain employs TRBV7-8 and TRBJ2-7, with D perhaps assigned TRBD1 or TRBD2 (6 bases each). Germline loops: CDR1 SGHVS, CDR2 FQNEAQ. The CDR3 extends over 15 amino acids. The ends were cut back, 1 base at V and 2 bases at J, with 12 bases in the middle. The CDR3 loop reads CASSLGGGPTYEQYF. CDR3 nucleotides: TGTGCCAGCAGCTTAGGTGGGGGGCCTACCTACGAGCAGTACTTC.

J is TRBJ2-2 and V is TRBV7-9; D may match TRBD1 or TRBD2 (5 bases each). CDR3 size: 17 residues. Per germline, CDR1 SEHNR and CDR2 FQNEAQ (reference sequence). Trimming left V 5 bases short and J 1 base short, with 17 bases between. CDR3 sequence: CASSHPTDGKNTGELFF. CDR3 sequence (DNA): TGTGCCAGCAGCCACCCGACAGACGGGAAGAACACCGGGGAGCTGTTTTTT. The full variable domain, its missing parts supplied by reference TRBV7-9 and TRBJ2-2, is DTGVSQNPRHKITKRGQNVTFRCDPISEHNRLYWYRQTLGQGPEFLTYFQNEAQLEKSRLLSDRFSAERPKGSFSTLEIQRTEQGDSAMYLCASSHPTDGKNTGELFFGEGSRLTVL.

This sequence joins TRBV6-6 and TRBJ2-5; 7 nucleotides line up with TRBD2. J lost 5 bases, V lost 6 bases, and 6 bases had no gene match. CDR3 length: 13 amino acids. Germline CDR1 MNHNY, CDR2 SVGAGI (reference sequence). The CDR3 is CASSQTSLETQYF. DNA of the CDR3: TGTGCCAGCAGCCAGACTAGCTTGGAGACCCAGTACTTC.

This sequence joins TRBV2 and TRBJ2-3; D is possibly TRBD1 or TRBD2 (5 bases each). This CDR3 region has 15 residues. In germline, CDR1 is SNHLY, CDR2 FYNNEI. V lost 6 bases, J lost 1 base, and 14 bases lay in between. The CDR3 bases are TGTGCCAGCAGGGGATCCGGGACGGGCACAGATACGCAGTATTTT. This sequence encodes CASRGSGTGTDTQYF.

CDR3 loop: CASSVGGGYNEQFF. CDR3 bases: TGTGCCAGCAGCGTAGGGGGGGGTTACAATGAGCAGTTCTTC. This chain joins TRBV9 and TRBJ2-1; 7 bases are a match to TRBD2. Trimming at V came to 0 bases and at J to 4 bases, leaving 1 base not matched to a gene. The length of the CDR3 is 14 residues. Germline loops: CDR1 SGDLS, CDR2 YYNGEE.

The chain joins TRBV2 to TRBJ2-3; D not certain. The V and J ends lost 8 bases and 0 bases respectively, with 6 bases between them. Germline loops: CDR1 SNHLY, CDR2 FYNNEI. CDR3 size: 12 residues. The CDR3 coding sequence is TGTGCCAGCCGCCGTAGCACAGATACGCAGTATTTT. It translates to CASRRSTDTQYF.

The chain links TRBV11-3 to TRBJ2-5, with 13 bases aligning to TRBD2. Germline-derived CDR1 and CDR2 are SGHNT and YENEEA. The CDR3 consists of 14 residues. V was clipped by 6 bases and J by 2 bases; unmatched bases: 0. This CDR3 reads CASRGLAGQETQYF. CDR3 nucleotide sequence: TGTGCCAGCAGGGGACTAGCGGGGCAAGAGACCCAGTACTTC.

This clone was found a few times. This sequence joins TRBV5-1 and TRBJ1-1; possibly TRBD1 for D (5 bases). Looked up from germline, CDR1 is SGHRS and CDR2 is YFSETQ. The CDR3 is made up of 16 amino acids. V lost 3 bases and J 6 bases, leaving 21 bases between the germline ends. This CDR3 is CASSSQGNSGNSEAFF. CDR3 nucleotide sequence: TGCGCCAGCAGCTCGCAGGGAAACTCGGGAAACTCTGAAGCTTTCTTT. The complete variable domain, with remaining parts taken from reference TRBV5-1 and TRBJ1-1, reads KAGVTQTPRYLIKTRGQQVTLSCSPISGHRSVSWYQQTPGQGLQFLFEYFSETQRNKGNFPGRFSGRQFSNSRSEMNVSTLELGDSALYLCASSSQGNSGNSEAFFGQGTRLTVV.

This clone was picked up a small number of times. The chain employs TRBV5-6 and TRBJ2-1; D is unclear. CDR1 is SGHDT and CDR2 is YYEEEE in the germline V gene. The CDR3 totals 14 residues. V lost 2 bases and J 9 bases, leaving 15 bases between the germline ends. CDR3 amino acids: CASSFGQVEGEQFF. The CDR3 nucleotides are TGTGCCAGCAGCTTTGGGCAAGTAGAAGGTGAGCAGTTCTTC. The whole variable domain, remainder taken from reference TRBV5-6 and TRBJ2-1, is DAGVTQSPTHLIKTRGQQVTLRCSPKSGHDTVSWYQQALGQGPQFIFQYYEEEERQRGNFPDRFSGHQFPNYSSELNVNALLLGDSALYLCASSFGQVEGEQFFGPGTRLTVL.

The chain uses TRBV9 and TRBJ1-1, with D hard to call. Germline V gives CDR1 SGDLS, CDR2 YYNGEE. Deletions cut 4 bases from V and 2 bases from J, with 15 bases between. The CDR3 loop spans 15 amino acids. For the CDR3, the DNA is TGTGCCAGCAGCCCAAAGCGGTCAGGAAACACTGAAGCTTTCTTT. This translates into CASSPKRSGNTEAFF. Based on the CDR3 plus reference TRBV9 and TRBJ1-1, the full variable domain is DSGVTQTPKHLITATGQRVTLRCSPRSGDLSVYWYQQSLDQGLQFLIQYYNGEERAKGNILERFSAQQFPDLHSELNLSSLELGDSALYFCASSPKRSGNTEAFFGQGTRLTVV.

This chain links TRBV9 with TRBJ2-1; maybe TRBD1 (6 bases). Germline assignment: CDR1 SGDLS and CDR2 YYNGEE. This CDR3 has 14 amino acids. Trimming removed 0 bases at V and 10 bases at J, with 14 bases between. As DNA, the CDR3 is TGTGCCAGCAGCGTAGGTGGCAGGGGAAACGAGCAGTTCTTC. Its protein product is CASSVGGRGNEQFF.

CDR3 in amino acids: CASRQGSTDTQYF. In DNA form, the CDR3 reads TGTGCCAGCAGACAGGGAAGCACAGATACGCAGTATTTT. The rearrangement uses TRBV6-5 and TRBJ2-3; weak D call: TRBD1 (6 bases). The length of the CDR3 is 13 residues. Trimming left V 6 bases short and J 0 bases short, with 7 bases between. The germline V gene encodes CDR1 MNHEY and CDR2 SVGAGI.

This clone has more than one count but fewer than ten. The chain links TRBV4-1 to TRBJ1-1, with D maybe TRBD1 (5 bases). Germline V lookup: CDR1 MGHRA, CDR2 YSYEKL. This CDR3 is 15 amino acids long. V was cut by 0 bases and J by 4 bases, with 12 bases left in between. Here the CDR3 DNA reads TGCGCCAGCAGCCAAGATAGGAGGGGCGCCACTGAAGCTTTCTTT. It specifies CASSQDRRGATEAFF.